The 2 T cell receptor beta chains below all came from one sample that was sequenced in a study of regulatory T cells in long-lasting Graves disease. Indicated time point: newly diagnosed GD, antithyroid drugs for less than 3 months. PBMC-derived RNA was used for the TCR library. Investigators prepared the TCR beta libraries by applying iRepertoire HTBI primers and Arm-PCR of CDR3 regions. TCRdb reanalysed the multiplex PCR reads using MiXCR and keeps one entry per CDR3 protein. The sample shows around 420,000 distinct CDR3 sequences, approximately 15% of them seen only once. A further study also used this sample, focusing on T cells in Graves' hyperthyroidism and ophthalmopathy.

This sample comprised peripheral blood mononuclear cells (PBMCs), obtained at new diagnosis, from a patient treated with antithyroid drugs. These TCRs come from a woman in her forties with Graves disease.

This clonotype showed up many times. This sequence joins TRBV12-3 or TRBV12-4 and TRBJ2-3; the match to TRBD1 covers 9 bases. With 5 bases clipped from V and 1 base from J, the junction kept 7 bases outside the gene matches. CDR3 size: 16 residues. The CDR3 coding sequence is TGTGCCAGCAGTCCGGACAGGGGAATGGGCACAGATACGCAGTATTTT. Its protein product is CASSPDRGMGTDTQYF.

This clonotype was observed at least ten times. The V and J genes are TRBV29-1 and TRBJ2-1; D is undetermined. Germline V gene data show CDR1 as SQVTM and CDR2 as ANQGSEA. Trimming removed 1 base from V and 0 bases from J, with 10 bases in between. This CDR3 spans 15 amino acids. CDR3 residues: CSVEGSQSSYNEQFF. As DNA, the CDR3 is TGCAGCGTTGAAGGGAGTCAAAGCTCCTACAATGAGCAGTTCTTC.